This TCR beta chain originates from a study of T cell repertoires in cytomegalovirus infection. Study-level background: Indications of both CMV infection and matching HLA type were provided by public TCR beta signatures.

The CDR3 runs to 13 residues. Looked up from germline, CDR1 is MNHEY and CDR2 is SVGEGT. V was pared by 7 bases and J by 6 bases, with 12 bases between. Study-wide results and caveats: Ex vivo, HLA-C-restricted CMV-specific TCR beta clonotypes prevailed over the rest of the response. Adding up the frequency of public TCR beta families identified people who carried CMV plus the relevant HLA.

TCRdb independently ran MiXCR on the reads; one entry per CDR3 protein. Of 310,000 or so distinct CDR3 sequences listed, under 20% are singletons. To note about this clonotype: Its antigen is as yet unknown.

The TCR originated in a human donor in good health (CMV status not recorded). Some clones in this sample may be carry-over from other donors' samples. This sequence joins TRBV6-2 or TRBV6-3 and TRBJ1-4; D remains ambiguous. Material: PBMCs. The CDR3, as DNA: TGTGCCAGCACCGCCCAGGCTGATGAAAAACTGTTTTTT. Its protein product is CASTAQADEKLFF.